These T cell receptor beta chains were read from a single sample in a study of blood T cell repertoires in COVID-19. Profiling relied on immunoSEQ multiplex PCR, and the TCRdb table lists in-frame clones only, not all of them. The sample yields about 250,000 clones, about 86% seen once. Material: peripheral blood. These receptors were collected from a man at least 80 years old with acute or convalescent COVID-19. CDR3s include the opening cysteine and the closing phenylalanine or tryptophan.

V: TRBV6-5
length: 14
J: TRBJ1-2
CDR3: CASSYSMSGGGYTF

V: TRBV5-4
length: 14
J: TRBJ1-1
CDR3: CASSLKGGDTEAFF

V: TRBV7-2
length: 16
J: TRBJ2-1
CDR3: CASKAAFAPQSGEQFF

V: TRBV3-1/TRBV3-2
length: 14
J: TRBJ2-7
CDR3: CASSQWDRSYEQYF

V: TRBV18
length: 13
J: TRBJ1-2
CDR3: CASSPLGVAGYTF

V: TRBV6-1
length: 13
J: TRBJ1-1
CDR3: CASRDSGVTEAFF

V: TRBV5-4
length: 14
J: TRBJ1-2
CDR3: CASSTPTTIQGYTF

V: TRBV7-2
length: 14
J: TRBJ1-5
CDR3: CASSLNGGNQPQHF

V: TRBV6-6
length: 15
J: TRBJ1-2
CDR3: CASSYPGTEGYGYTF

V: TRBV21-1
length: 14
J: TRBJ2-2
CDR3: CASSMTANTGELFF

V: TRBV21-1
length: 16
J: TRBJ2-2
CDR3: CASSKESQGATGELFF

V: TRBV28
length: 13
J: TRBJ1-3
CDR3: CASSFDRGNTIYF

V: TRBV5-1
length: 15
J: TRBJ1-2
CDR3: CASRGDRAFSGGYTF

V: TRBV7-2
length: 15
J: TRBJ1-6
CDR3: CASSPPIPYNSPLHF

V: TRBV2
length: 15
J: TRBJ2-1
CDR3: CASTDSKAPYNEQFF

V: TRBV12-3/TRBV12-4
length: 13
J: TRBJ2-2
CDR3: CASSRDSTGELFF

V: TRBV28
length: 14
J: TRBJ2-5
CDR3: CASSFGVSQETQYF

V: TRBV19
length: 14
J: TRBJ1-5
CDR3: CASNQQGGNQPQHF

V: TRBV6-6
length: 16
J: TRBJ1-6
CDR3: CASSYGRADNNSPLHF

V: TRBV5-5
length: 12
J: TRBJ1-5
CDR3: CASSLGAQPQHF

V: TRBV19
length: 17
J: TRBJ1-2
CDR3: CASSGQGAQDRAVGYTF

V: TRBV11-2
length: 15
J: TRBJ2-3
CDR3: CASSLEPGDTDTQYF

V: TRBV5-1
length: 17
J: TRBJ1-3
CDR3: CASRPGTGGVFGNTIYF

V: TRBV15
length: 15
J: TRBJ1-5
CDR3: CATSQDTISNQPQHF

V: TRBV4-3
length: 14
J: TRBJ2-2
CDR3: CASSRAANTGELFF

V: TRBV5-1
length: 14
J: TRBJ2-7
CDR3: CASSSELGPYEQYF

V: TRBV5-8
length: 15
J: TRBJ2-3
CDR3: CASSRGTGVTDTQYF

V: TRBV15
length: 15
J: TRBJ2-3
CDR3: CATSSPGLVADTQYF

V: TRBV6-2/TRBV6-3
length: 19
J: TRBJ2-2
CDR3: CASSYSGTGGNINTGELFF

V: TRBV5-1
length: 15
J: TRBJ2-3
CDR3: CASSFLQGFADTQYF